This TCR beta chain was identified in a study of vaccination and CD4 T cells after COVID-19 (dated by TCRdb to between 2021 and 2024). Study-wide context: Every convalescent patient had a positive nasal swab PCR test for SARS-CoV-2, with mild disease in nine patients and severe disease in one. The convalescent cohort comprised six males and four females, including two Hispanic individuals, seven Caucasians, two Asians and one multiracial person. Culture stimuli were overlapping spike peptide pools from SARS-CoV-2 and from the common cold coronaviruses HCoV-NL63, HCoV-OC43 and HCoV-229E. As controls, cultures received a CEFX viral epitope pool (the positive control), an HIV-1 Nef peptide pool (the negative control), or no peptide at all. Post-vaccine blood samples were collected a median of about 72 days after the second vaccine dose, ranging from about 13 to 250 days. The spike-specific CD4+ TCR repertoire was compared before and after mRNA vaccination in approximately ten COVID-19 convalescent patients and a handful of infection-naive healthy vaccine recipients. Post-COVID blood samples were collected from convalescent patients a median of approximately 100 days after diagnosis, with a range of roughly 35 to 161 days. Each participant got two doses of either the Pfizer-BioNTech BNT162b2 vaccine (n=8) or the Moderna mRNA-1273 vaccine (n=2).

Library preparation used PCR. DNA from cultured CD4+ T cells was subjected to TCR sequencing with the Oncomine TCR Beta short-read assay at the Johns Hopkins FTIC core. Genomic DNA was extracted from the cultured CD4+ T cells with the QIAamp micro DNA kit. Oncomine TCR Beta libraries from cultured CD4+ T cells were pooled using unique dual indexes and sequenced on an Illumina iSeq 100. In the paper's pipeline: Non-productive sequences were removed, and CDR3s that did not start with C, did not end with F or W, or were shorter than 7 amino acids were discarded. Antigen-specific clonotypes were identified using the MANAFEST web application through comparison of peptide-stimulated wells with reference and other culture wells. Positive clones required FDR below 0.05, an odds ratio above 5, and productive frequency above 0.1% in at least two of three replicate wells. Clonotypes that were significantly expanded in both SARS-CoV-2 spike wells and at least one common cold coronavirus spike condition were defined as cross-reactive. Levenshtein distances (stringdist) and unrooted phylogenetic trees (ape) in R version 3.6.1 were used to assess CDR3 homology. TCRdb took the public reads, trimmed them with fastp at Q25, ran MiXCR for clone calling and kept in-frame beta chains. Duplicate CDR3 protein sequences are folded into a single record with the most common DNA and genes. The V and J calls shown here were made by TCRdb, not taken from the authors' results. This sample comprises about 9,100 distinct CDR3 sequences, about two thirds of them detected only once. The ten largest make up roughly 38% of the sample.

The paper's findings and limits, for the study overall: Nearly all vaccine-specific clones in convalescent patients (304 of 307) were mono-reactive for SARS-CoV-2 spike rather than cross-reactive with common cold coronaviruses. Among convalescent patients, a median about 86% of the SARS-CoV-2-reactive clones seen after vaccination appeared only after vaccination, which suggests priming specific to the vaccine. An increase in the median number of SARS-CoV-2-reactive clonotypes from 20 to 25 after infection to roughly 38 after vaccination was observed, but the change was not found to be significant. The number of convalescent patients in the study was relatively small, and the study did not examine early timepoints following natural infection.

The germline V gene specifies MNHNS as CDR1 and SASEGT as CDR2. The germline V end is reduced by 5 bases and the J end by 0 bases; junction bases left unmatched: 4. The CDR3 starts with the cysteine, ends with the phenylalanine, and has 14 residues. Just the 42-base CDR3 DNA is kept, in frame starting at base 1. Reading the label with the study, this specimen's treatment or condition is: approximately nine-day PBMC culture with coronavirus spike peptide pools or control peptides (ViraFEST assay). The study used the ViraFEST assay, which expanded antigen-specific T cells with peptide pools and then identified expanded clonotypes by TCR sequencing. The positive SARS-CoV-2 PCR tests of the convalescent patients were dated from March to December 2020, before the Alpha, Beta and Delta variants emerged in the United States. PBMCs were cultured at 1.5 million to 2.5 million per well in IMDM supplemented with approximately 5.3% human AB serum and approximately 10 IU/ml IL-2, with 9.5 to 10 ug/ml peptide pools added. On days 3 and 7, half of the culture medium was replaced with fresh IL-2-containing medium. After less than 12 days of culture, CD4+ T cells were isolated by negative selection using the EasySep CD4+ T cell isolation kit. PBMCs were separated from whole blood using Ficoll-Paque Plus gradient centrifugation and then either used fresh or cryopreserved at -140C. Culture conditions were generally each tested in triplicate wells.

To note about this clonotype: Its recognized antigen is unknown. No base quality information exists; no much larger clone differs at one position.

Sequenced input: CD4+ T cells from blood, cultured in vitro. This receptor was identified in a human donor who had recovered from COVID-19. The chain links TRBV6-1 with TRBJ2-7, and 7 bases in between align with TRBD2. The nucleotides read TGTGCCAGCAGTACTCCGGGGGGCTCCTACGAGCAGTACTTC. The resulting protein is CASSTPGGSYEQYF.